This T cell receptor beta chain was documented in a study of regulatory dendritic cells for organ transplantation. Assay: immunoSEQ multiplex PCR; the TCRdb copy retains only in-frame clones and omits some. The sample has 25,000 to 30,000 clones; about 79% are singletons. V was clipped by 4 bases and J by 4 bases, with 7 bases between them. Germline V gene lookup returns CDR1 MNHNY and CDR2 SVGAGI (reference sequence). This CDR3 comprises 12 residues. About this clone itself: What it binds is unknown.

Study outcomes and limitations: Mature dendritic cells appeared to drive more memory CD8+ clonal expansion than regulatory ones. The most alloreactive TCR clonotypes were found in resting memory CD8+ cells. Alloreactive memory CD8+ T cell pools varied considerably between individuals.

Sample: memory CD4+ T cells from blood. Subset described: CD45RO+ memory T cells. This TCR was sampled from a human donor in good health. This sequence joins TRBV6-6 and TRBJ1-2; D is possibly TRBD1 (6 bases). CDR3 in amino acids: CASSSTGYGYTF. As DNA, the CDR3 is TGTGCCAGCAGTTCGACAGGCTATGGCTACACCTTC.